Below, one T cell receptor beta chain is given with its context. The V segment lost 5 bases and the J segment 5 bases; nucleotides outside the gene matches: 7. The CDR3 sequence is 14 residues long. Germline values: CDR1 SEHNR, CDR2 FQNEAQ (reference sequence). The data were taken from a study of shared clonotypes between healthy human individuals. Both subsets, CD45RA+ naive and CD45RA-negative memory, were split from the CD4+ cells. The assay was immunoSEQ multiplex PCR, and TCRdb's table has in-frame clones only and misses some. The sample contains approximately 2.3 million clones, 80% to 95% of which appear only once.

The sample consisted of naive CD4+ T cells from PBMCs. Subset of the sample: CD45RA+ positively selected. This chain links TRBV7-9 with TRBJ1-1, with 8 bases lining up with TRBD1. The TCR was taken from a man aged 18 to 35 in good health. Some clones in this sample may be carry-over from other donors' samples. The CDR3 protein is CASSLLQGDTEAFF. CDR3 coding DNA: TGTGCCAGCAGCCTACTACAGGGGGATACTGAAGCTTTCTTT.